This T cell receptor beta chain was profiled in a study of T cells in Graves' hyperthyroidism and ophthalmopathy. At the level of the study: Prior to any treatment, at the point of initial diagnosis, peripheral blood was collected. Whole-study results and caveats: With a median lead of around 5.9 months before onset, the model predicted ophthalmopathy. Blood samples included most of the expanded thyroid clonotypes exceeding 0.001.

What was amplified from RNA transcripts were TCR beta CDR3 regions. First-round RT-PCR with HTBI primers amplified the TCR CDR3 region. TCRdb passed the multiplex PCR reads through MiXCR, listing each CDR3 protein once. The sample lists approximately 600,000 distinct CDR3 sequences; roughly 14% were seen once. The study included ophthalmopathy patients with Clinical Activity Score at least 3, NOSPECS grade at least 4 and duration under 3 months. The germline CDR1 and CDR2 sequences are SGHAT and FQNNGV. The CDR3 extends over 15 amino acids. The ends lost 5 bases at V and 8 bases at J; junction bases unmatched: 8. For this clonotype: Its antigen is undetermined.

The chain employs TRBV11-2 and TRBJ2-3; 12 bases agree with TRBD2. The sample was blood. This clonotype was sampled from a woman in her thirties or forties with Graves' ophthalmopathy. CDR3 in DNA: TGTGCCAGCAGCCCCAGACTAGCGGGAGTGGGTACGCAGTATTTT. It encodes CASSPRLAGVGTQYF.